This is a list of T cell receptor beta chains from one sample in a study of regulatory T cells in long-lasting Graves disease. TCRdb re-called the multiplex PCR reads with MiXCR, one entry per CDR3 protein. The data contain fewer than 450,000 distinct CDR3 sequences, around 21% of them seen just once; the ten biggest clones take up around 21%. This material consisted of peripheral blood mononuclear cells (PBMCs), taken when the disease was refractory, from a patient treated with antithyroid drugs. Every receptor here comes from a female donor with Graves disease. Both conserved end residues are part of each CDR3. The D gene is left open where the match is weak. Clone size is shown for a subset of rows, as once, few, many or a class of expanded clone.

j_call d_call cdr3_length v_call clone_size cdr3_aa cdr3_nt
TRBJ2-3 NA 14 TRBV10-2 few CASSESGTPDTQYF TGCGCCAGCAGTGAGTCCGGGACTCCAGATACGCAGTATTTT
TRBJ1-4 NA 16 TRBV5-6 NA CASSSSSDTIPHQVFF TGTGCCAGCAGCTCATCTTCAGACACAATACCTCATCAGGTGTTTTTT
TRBJ2-5 NA 15 TRBV20-1 many CSARETETLQETQYF TGCAGTGCTAGAGAGACGGAGACGTTACAAGAGACCCAGTACTTC
TRBJ1-5 NA 14 TRBV7-2 few CASSLAGLSQPQHF TGTGCCAGCAGCTTAGCGGGGTTGAGCCAGCCCCAGCATTTT
TRBJ1-2 NA 12 TRBV6-2/TRBV6-3 many CASSLHVYGYTF TGTGCCAGCAGTTTGCACGTCTATGGCTACACCTTC
TRBJ2-6 TRBD2 19 TRBV28 NA CASRENGLAVSSGANVLTF TGTGCCAGCAGGGAAAATGGACTAGCCGTATCCTCTGGGGCCAACGTCCTGACTTTC
TRBJ2-1 NA 10 TRBV29-1 NA CSAVHNEQFF TGCAGTGCTGTACACAATGAGCAGTTCTTC
TRBJ1-2 NA 15 TRBV28 many CASSTAGTTSYGYTF TGTGCCAGCAGTACCGCAGGAACCACCAGCTATGGCTACACCTTC
TRBJ2-1 NA 15 TRBV7-3 many CASSSLRGAYNEQFF TGTGCCAGCAGCTCACTAAGGGGCGCCTACAATGAGCAGTTCTTC
TRBJ2-5 TRBD2 16 TRBV7-8 few CASSKGLAGAFETQYF TGTGCCAGCAGCAAGGGACTAGCGGGAGCTTTTGAGACCCAGTACTTC
TRBJ1-6 NA 14 TRBV3-1 many CASSPEQGNSPLHF TGTGCCAGCAGCCCCGAACAGGGCAATTCACCCCTCCACTTT
TRBJ2-3 TRBD2 14 TRBV19 NA CASKPSGIADTQYF TGTGCCAGTAAGCCCAGCGGGATCGCAGATACGCAGTATTTT
TRBJ1-3 NA 13 TRBV6-5 NA CASSSTPGNTIYF TGTGCCAGCAGTTCGACACCGGGAAACACCATATATTTT
TRBJ1-2 NA 15 TRBV19 few CASSKEPTRRYGYTF TGTGCCAGTAGTAAGGAGCCGACTCGCCGTTATGGCTACACCTTC
TRBJ1-1 NA 17 TRBV15 NA CATSRDRGFGGRTEAFF TGTGCCACCAGCAGAGATAGGGGGTTTGGGGGACGGACTGAAGCTTTCTTT
TRBJ2-7 NA 14 TRBV20-1 NA CSAAPRTNSYEQYF TGCAGTGCTGCCCCCCGGACCAATTCCTACGAGCAGTACTTC
TRBJ1-4 NA 15 TRBV3-1 many CASSHQQDHNEKLFF TGTGCCAGCAGCCATCAACAGGACCATAATGAAAAACTGTTTTTT
TRBJ2-7 NA 13 TRBV29-1 few CSVEDEQSYEQYF TGCAGCGTGGAGGATGAACAGTCCTACGAGCAGTACTTC
TRBJ1-4 TRBD1 14 TRBV20-1 NA CSASKTGANEKLFF TGCAGTGCTAGTAAGACAGGGGCAAATGAAAAACTGTTTTTT
TRBJ1-2 NA 12 TRBV20-1 NA CSARRGSYGYTF TGCAGTGCTAGAAGGGGCAGTTATGGCTACACCTTC
TRBJ1-2 NA 12 TRBV10-2 many CASSEANYGYTF TGCGCCAGCAGTGAGGCCAACTATGGCTACACCTTC
TRBJ2-5 TRBD1 15 TRBV29-1 NA CSVDVGTGAGETQYF TGCAGCGTTGATGTAGGGACAGGGGCGGGAGAGACCCAGTACTTC
TRBJ2-7 TRBD1 13 TRBV20-1 NA CSASGTGAYEQYF TGCAGTGCTTCCGGGACAGGAGCCTACGAGCAGTACTTC
TRBJ2-7 NA 15 TRBV7-2 many CASSLGVAWTYEQYF TGTGCCAGCAGCTTAGGGGTAGCGTGGACCTACGAGCAGTACTTC
TRBJ2-5 NA 13 TRBV7-2 many CASSTRLQETQYF TGTGCCAGCAGCACAAGACTGCAAGAGACCCAGTACTTC
TRBJ1-2 TRBD1 15 TRBV19 NA CASSIAGQDYSGYTF TGTGCCAGTAGTATAGCAGGACAGGACTACTCTGGCTACACCTTC
TRBJ1-6 NA 14 TRBV3-1 many CASSQENANSPLHF TGTGCCAGCAGCCAAGAGAACGCTAATTCACCCCTCCACTTT
TRBJ1-4 NA 13 TRBV7-9 NA CASSSNPNEKLFF TGTGCCAGCAGCTCCAACCCCAATGAAAAACTGTTTTTT
TRBJ2-7 TRBD1 15 TRBV18 few CASSPPGQGSGEQYF TGTGCCAGCTCCCCTCCGGGACAGGGTTCTGGCGAGCAGTACTTC
TRBJ1-2 NA 13 TRBV29-1 NA CSVDGAADYGYTF TGCAGCGTTGACGGTGCTGCGGACTATGGCTACACCTTC
TRBJ2-1 TRBD2 16 TRBV11-2 NA CASSLVQREAENEQFF TGTGCCAGCAGCTTAGTCCAGCGGGAGGCGGAGAATGAGCAGTTCTTC
TRBJ2-1 NA 14 TRBV2 many CASSAKLPPNEQFF TGTGCCAGCAGTGCGAAACTTCCACCCAATGAGCAGTTCTTC
TRBJ1-2 NA 14 TRBV27 many CASRFQGANYGYTF TGTGCCAGCAGGTTTCAGGGAGCTAACTATGGCTACACCTTC